A selection of T cell receptor beta chains follows, all from one sample in a study of identical twins. TCRdb fed the 5' RACE reads into MiXCR, producing one record per CDR3 protein. The sample comprises about 890,000 distinct CDR3 sequences, 9% to 15% of which are singletons, and around 1.5% rests with the top ten. The same sample was also studied in work on yellow fever vaccine responses in identical twins.

The sample comprised PBMCs. The receptors come from a woman between 18 and 29 years old in good health. Both conserved end residues are part of each CDR3. D genes are given only for firm matches. For some rows the clone size is stated as once, few or many, or as a class when expanded; others skip it.

D | J | V | size | DNA | CDR3
. | TRBJ1-2 | TRBV7-3 | . | TGTGCCAGCAGCTTATCCCCGGAGGCCTATGGCTACACCTTC | CASSLSPEAYGYTF
. | TRBJ1-1 | TRBV12-3/TRBV12-4 | . | TGTGCCAGCACCCTAAGGGCAGAGAACACTGAAGCTTTCTTT | CASTLRAENTEAFF
TRBD1 | TRBJ1-5 | TRBV27 | few | TGTGCCAGCAGTTTCAGGGGGCTGGGGCAGCCCCAGCATTTT | CASSFRGLGQPQHF
. | TRBJ1-6 | TRBV20-1 | . | TGCAGTGCTAGAGATCCCGGTCCCCTCGGACAGAAAAATTCACCCCTCCACTTT | CSARDPGPLGQKNSPLHF
TRBD1 | TRBJ1-1 | TRBV6-5 | . | TGTGCCAGCAGTTACTCGTTTGGGACAGGGTATGAAGCTTTCTTT | CASSYSFGTGYEAFF
. | TRBJ2-2 | TRBV21-1 | . | TGTGCCAGCAGCAAAGGGGAGTACGAGGAGAGGGTTGTGACCGGGGAGCTGTTTTTT | CASSKGEYEERVVTGELFF
. | TRBJ2-1 | TRBV6-2/TRBV6-3 | . | TGTGCCAGCAGTTGGGGTAGCGCATACAATGAGCAGTTCTTC | CASSWGSAYNEQFF
TRBD1 | TRBJ1-6 | TRBV12-3/TRBV12-4 | few | TGTGCCAGCAGCCAAACAGGGGCCGGGGGGAATTCACCCCTCCACTTT | CASSQTGAGGNSPLHF
. | TRBJ1-1 | TRBV27 | . | TGTGCCAGCAGTCCAGACCCGGGGCTTACTGAAGCTTTCTTT | CASSPDPGLTEAFF
TRBD1 | TRBJ1-3 | TRBV20-1 | few | TGCAGTGCTACGACAGGGTACGGAAACACCATATATTTT | CSATTGYGNTIYF
. | TRBJ1-1 | TRBV3-1 | few | TGTGCCAGCAGCCCCCGGGCCTCTGGGAGCACTGAAGCTTTCTTT | CASSPRASGSTEAFF
TRBD1 | TRBJ1-1 | TRBV2 | . | TGTGCCAGCACTCCAGACAGGGGTGTCAGGATGAACACTGAAGCTTTCTTT | CASTPDRGVRMNTEAFF
. | TRBJ2-1 | TRBV12-3/TRBV12-4 | . | TGTGCCAGCAGCAGAGACAGTCTGGGTGAGCAGTTCTTC | CASSRDSLGEQFF
. | TRBJ2-3 | TRBV20-1 | many | TGCAGTGCGACCGACAGGTCCTTAGGGGATACGCAGTATTTT | CSATDRSLGDTQYF
. | TRBJ2-1 | TRBV12-5 | . | TGTGCTAGTGGTTTGGTACAAAAGTTGGGGCTAGCACAGTACAATGAGCAGTTCTTC | CASGLVQKLGLAQYNEQFF
. | TRBJ1-1 | TRBV5-1 | few | TGCGCCAGCAGCGGCGGACAGATCGGGTTATCTGAAGCTTTCTTT | CASSGGQIGLSEAFF
. | TRBJ2-1 | TRBV5-1 | . | TGCGCCAGCACCGTTCCCGGGACAACCTACAATGAGCAGTTCTTC | CASTVPGTTYNEQFF
. | TRBJ2-1 | TRBV5-6 | once | TGTGCCAGCAGCTTGTATCGCCCCGGCAATGAGCAGTTCTTC | CASSLYRPGNEQFF
TRBD2 | TRBJ2-5 | TRBV28 | few | TGTGCCAGCAGTGGACTAGCGGGGCAAGAGACCCAGTACTTC | CASSGLAGQETQYF
TRBD2 | TRBJ2-7 | TRBV6-1 | . | TGTGCCAGCAGCCAAACTAGCGCGAGCTCCTACGAGCAGTACTTC | CASSQTSASSYEQYF
TRBD1 | TRBJ1-2 | TRBV6-1 | many | TGTGCCAGCAGACCGGGACAGGGCTACAACTATGGCTACACCTTC | CASRPGQGYNYGYTF
. | TRBJ2-5 | TRBV18 | few | TGTGCCAGCAACCCTCGGAACGGGCCCCAAGAGACCCAGTACTTC | CASNPRNGPQETQYF
TRBD1 | TRBJ2-2 | TRBV5-1 | . | TGCGCCAGCAGCTTGGGCACAGGGGGTCACACCGGGGAGCTGTTTTTT | CASSLGTGGHTGELFF
. | TRBJ2-1 | TRBV7-2 | . | TGTGCCAGCAGCCTCCAGGGGCACAATGAGCAGTTCTTC | CASSLQGHNEQFF
. | TRBJ1-3 | TRBV12-3/TRBV12-4 | few | TGTGCCAGCAGTTCCATACAGGTCGGATCTGGAAACACCATATATTTT | CASSSIQVGSGNTIYF
. | TRBJ2-1 | TRBV6-5 | . | TGTGCCAGCAGTTTAGGCAGATACTACAATGAGCAGTTCTTC | CASSLGRYYNEQFF
. | TRBJ1-5 | TRBV25-1 | . | TGTGCCAGCAGTGAGTTTGGGGGTGATCAGCCCCAGCATTTT | CASSEFGGDQPQHF
. | TRBJ2-6 | TRBV18 | . | TGTGCCAGCCATATCACGTATAGCTCTGGGGCCAACGTCCTGACTTTC | CASHITYSSGANVLTF
TRBD1 | TRBJ2-3 | TRBV4-1 | many | TGTGCCAGCAGCCAGGGACAGGGAGGCACAGATACGCAGTATTTT | CASSQGQGGTDTQYF
TRBD2 | TRBJ2-7 | TRBV7-9 | few | TGTGCCAGCAGCTTGACTAGCGGGAGTGGGTCCTACGAGCAGTACTTC | CASSLTSGSGSYEQYF
. | TRBJ1-1 | TRBV6-1 | . | TGTGCCAGCAGTGGACGGGGGGCCGGGTTGGCTGAAGCTTTCTTT | CASSGRGAGLAEAFF
. | TRBJ2-3 | TRBV19 | few | TGTGCCAGTAGATACCCGGGTTCTAGCACAGATACGCAGTATTTT | CASRYPGSSTDTQYF
. | TRBJ2-5 | TRBV9 | few | TGTGCCAGCAGCGTAGAAGGGGGGGGGTCGCAAGAGACCCAGTACTTC | CASSVEGGGSQETQYF
. | TRBJ2-7 | TRBV7-9 | . | TGTGCCAGCAGTAGGACAGTTGACTACGAGCAGTACTTC | CASSRTVDYEQYF
TRBD2 | TRBJ2-7 | TRBV7-2 | few | TGTGCCAGCAGCTCCCCCCAAGCGGGAGACTACGAGCAGTACTTC | CASSSPQAGDYEQYF
. | TRBJ2-1 | TRBV11-2 | many | TGTGCCAGCAGCTTCCATGACAGATACTACAATGAGCAGTTCTTC | CASSFHDRYYNEQFF
TRBD1 | TRBJ2-7 | TRBV20-1 | . | TGCAGTGCTAGAGACCTACAGGGGTACGAGCAGTACTTC | CSARDLQGYEQYF
. | TRBJ2-7 | TRBV6-5 | few | TGTGCCAGCAGTTACCGGGGCGAGGGACTGAGCTCCTACGAGCAGTACTTC | CASSYRGEGLSSYEQYF
. | TRBJ1-3 | TRBV10-3 | . | TGTGCCACCGGAGGGATGGAAGGAAACACCATATATTTT | CATGGMEGNTIYF
TRBD1 | TRBJ1-2 | TRBV2 | few | TGTGCCAGCAGTGATCAGGGGGGCTATGGCTACACCTTC | CASSDQGGYGYTF
. | TRBJ2-2 | TRBV29-1 | few | TGCAGCGTTGTTAACAGGAAGAACACCGGGGAGCTGTTTTTT | CSVVNRKNTGELFF
TRBD2 | TRBJ2-5 | TRBV29-1 | few | TGCAGCGTTGGGACTAGCGGGAGTATGGAGACCCAGTACTTC | CSVGTSGSMETQYF
TRBD1 | TRBJ2-3 | TRBV25-1 | . | TGTGCCAGCAGTGACTGGGACAGGCCCCACACAGATACGCAGTATTTT | CASSDWDRPHTDTQYF
. | TRBJ2-2 | TRBV7-9 | few | TGTGCCAGCAGCGGCGCTTGGCAGGGGGGCACCGGGGAGCTGTTTTTT | CASSGAWQGGTGELFF
. | TRBJ2-1 | TRBV2 | few | TGTGCCAGCAAAGACTCGACAGTCGGTGAGCAGTTCTTC | CASKDSTVGEQFF
TRBD2 | TRBJ2-7 | TRBV20-1 | . | TGCAGTGCTAGAGATCGGCGGGAGGGCCAGGGGTACGAGCAGTACTTC | CSARDRREGQGYEQYF
TRBD1 | TRBJ2-5 | TRBV28 | few | TGTGCCAGCAGGCCCTCCATGGACAGGGGGCGTAAGACCCAGTACTTC | CASRPSMDRGRKTQYF
. | TRBJ1-5 | TRBV5-6 | few | TGTGCCAGCAGCTGGGGGCGCGGTCAGCCCCAGCATTTT | CASSWGRGQPQHF
. | TRBJ1-1 | TRBV7-6 | . | TGTGCCAGCAGCTTAGCGCAGAATTTTATGAACACTGAAGCTTTCTTT | CASSLAQNFMNTEAFF
. | TRBJ2-3 | TRBV5-6 | few | TGTGCCAGCAGCTTGATAGAGATCTCAGATACGCAGTATTTT | CASSLIEISDTQYF
. | TRBJ2-1 | TRBV6-1 | few | TGTGCCAGCAGTGAAAACGGCGGGATTGGGTACAATGAGCAGTTCTTC | CASSENGGIGYNEQFF
. | TRBJ2-5 | TRBV11-1 | . | TGTGCCAGCAGCCCGCGGATTTCGCCGAGGGAGCACCAAGAGACCCAGTACTTC | CASSPRISPREHQETQYF
. | TRBJ2-7 | TRBV7-9 | . | TGTGCCAGCAGCTCCTCGACAGTCTCCTACGAGCAGTACTTC | CASSSSTVSYEQYF
TRBD2 | TRBJ2-5 | TRBV20-1 | . | TGCAGTGCCACGAAGCGGGAGGGCCGGGGAGAGACCCAGTACTTC | CSATKREGRGETQYF
. | TRBJ2-5 | TRBV24-1 | many | TGTGCCACCAGTGACAGGACATCTCAAGAGACCCAGTACTTC | CATSDRTSQETQYF
. | TRBJ2-7 | TRBV19 | few | TGTGCCAGTGGGGGATCATTATCCTACGAGCAGTACTTC | CASGGSLSYEQYF
TRBD2 | TRBJ2-3 | TRBV6-2/TRBV6-3 | . | TGTGCCAGCAGTTACCGACTAGCCCGGGATACGCAGTATTTT | CASSYRLARDTQYF